The clone carrying this TCR beta chain has ten or more counts. Trimming took off 0 bases at V and 5 bases at J, with 19 bases between the two ends. The length of the CDR3 is 18 residues. Germline V gene data show CDR1 as LGHNA and CDR2 as YNFKEQ. The authors' processing: From reference gene primer amplification, estimates of nucleated cell counts were derived. Libraries were prepared by immunoSEQ multiplex PCR; TCRdb keeps only in-frame clonotypes and omits some of them. V and J calls and clone size come straight from that table; D and trimming were deduced from the DNA. Of 25,000 to 30,000 clones in the sample, roughly 80% are singletons; the top ten hold roughly a sixth. The data derive from a study of blood T cell repertoires in COVID-19. Study-wide context: Nucleic acid was either cDNA or gDNA, and it came from T cells, B-cell-depleted T cells, or PBMCs.

This TCR derives from a woman in her sixties with acute or convalescent COVID-19. The chain combines TRBV4-2 with TRBJ1-4; D ambiguous. The material sequenced was peripheral blood. CDR3 sequence reads: CASSQESQLNAGNEKLFF. The CDR3 DNA follows: TGTGCCAGCAGCCAAGAAAGTCAATTGAATGCGGGGAATGAAAAACTGTTTTTT.